This T cell receptor (beta chain) was documented in a study of breast tumors, draining lymph nodes, adjacent tissues. Regarding the study as a whole: Data fit most tumor T cells coming from lymph node, expanding in tumor.

Ten or more counts support this clonotype. Antigen specificity is unknown. Axillary draining lymph nodes of breast cancer patients supplied the node samples. A single record per CDR3 protein comes from TCRdb applying MiXCR to the multiplex PCR reads. Among 83,000 or so distinct CDR3 sequences, roughly a fifth were seen once, and the ten largest hold about 2.5%. This CDR3 is 14 amino acids long. CDR1 is SGDLS and CDR2 is YYNGEE in the germline V gene. V lost 0 bases to trimming and J lost 6 bases; unmatched junction nucleotides: 6. This sequence was found in a female donor with breast cancer. Some clones in this sample may be carry-over from other donors' samples. The sample was axillary lymph node tissue. The chain links TRBV9 to TRBJ2-7; 7 nucleotides align to TRBD1. The CDR3 loop reads CASSVGYRGTEQYF. Written as DNA, the CDR3 is TGTGCCAGCAGCGTAGGGTACAGGGGAACCGAGCAGTACTTC.